The TCR beta chain under discussion was sequenced for a study of beta chain features in type 1 diabetes (dated by TCRdb to the late 2010s). Looking at the study overall: Mean age, gender distribution, total cell number and subset yield were not different between patients and healthy donors. A total of about 100,000,000 sorted cells were examined across all samples, and RNA yield correlated strongly with the number of cells per subset. The study compared the TCRB repertoires of sorted circulating CD4+ T cell subsets in recently diagnosed type 1 diabetes patients with those in matched healthy donors. Naive and central memory subsets were obtained from all 30 or so donors, but regulatory and stem cell-like memory subsets were isolated from only 8 patients and 8 healthy donors.

The cysteine opens and the phenylalanine closes a CDR3 of 16 amino acids. CDR3 DNA is the only sequence kept; it has 48 bases, read in frame from the first base. According to the germline V gene, CDR1 reads SGHRS and CDR2 reads YFSETQ. V loses 4 bases of germline sequence and J loses 0 bases, and the interval between the two ends is 15 bases. This clone was recorded at least ten times. The specificity of this receptor is unknown. The input lacks base qualities; no much larger clone sits a single base away. All of the isolated RNA was reverse transcribed with the High Capacity cDNA Reverse Transcription Kit, so expressed TCRB transcripts were sequenced. Naive, central memory and regulatory T cell samples underwent deep immunoSEQ sequencing, averaging roughly 3.4 million total reads per sample. After sorted cells were lysed in RLT buffer, RNA was extracted with DNase-treated RNeasy Micro or Mini kits, with the choice depending on cell number. To prevent cross-contamination, every cell subset was processed on its own, while patient and healthy donor samples were processed together. The immunoSEQ multiplex PCR was used to amplify TCRB sequences from cDNA, yielding 87-bp fragments that span the CDR3 region. Amplicons were sequenced on the Illumina HiSeq platform. For the original study's pipeline: PCR bias was corrected computationally using synthetic template baselines, and reads within Hamming distance 2 were collapsed, with unmergeable singletons discarded. Reads were aligned against IMGT so that V, D and J genes, CDR3 length and insertions or deletions at six rearrangement sites could be assigned. Within each subset, clonotype counts were normalized to sorted cell number, after which true diversity and Gini coefficients were computed with the tcR R package. The overlap coefficient, calculated on TCRB nucleotide sequences, was used to quantify repertoire sharing. TCRdb obtained this table from immuneACCESS and retained in-frame rearrangements with V and J assigned. These tables miss some clones; where compared with another copy, unresolved V genes account for less than half of the shortfall, and the remainder is unexplained. The V and J calls and the clone size are those of that table, but D and trimming were determined from the DNA. The sample profile shows 150,000 to 190,000 clones; over 7.5% of them were found once. Together, the top ten hold about 0.6% of the sample.

Beyond this particular receptor, the publication reports: Only small numbers of individuals were included in the HLA sub-analyses, which left unresolved whether HLA type had any influence on TCRB rearrangement. Sequencing cDNA rather than genomic DNA could over-represent highly expressing activated cells, although activation and CD3 levels did not differ between groups. Fewer insertions and more nucleotide deletions at VDJ recombination sites were observed in patients with type 1 diabetes, implying thymic rearrangement abnormalities. Shorter templates might have been favored by PCR, but patient and control samples were amplified and corrected together, so both groups would have been affected equally by any skew. A moderate but significant shortening of TCRB CDR3 length was observed in type 1 diabetes patients in all four CD4+ subsets. Naive, central memory and regulatory TCRB repertoires appeared to be more similar among patients than among healthy donors.

Each donor gave one peripheral blood draw, averaging approximately 120 mL, which was collected into heparinised tubes. A BD FACSAria II and a panel including CD45RO, CCR7, CD25, CD127, CD95 and CD27 were used to sort naive, central memory, regulatory and stem cell-like memory CD4+ T cells. A purity above 98% was achieved for all sorted populations. Right away, PBMCs were isolated by Lymphoprep density gradient centrifugation and were stained directly, with no culture step. To minimize batch effects, samples were stained and sorted in pairs, one healthy donor with one patient per experiment. The source is a man between 18 and 35 years old in good health. Sequenced sample: central memory CD4+ T cells from blood. Recombination joined TRBV5-1 with TRBJ2-3; TRBD1 is a weak D gene call, 6 bases matching. Read as DNA, the sequence is TGCGCCAGCAGCCTCCCAGGGGCCGCTAGCACAGATACGCAGTATTTT. Translated, this gives CASSLPGAASTDTQYF.